The following is a T cell receptor (beta chain) sequence with its context. The antigen is undetermined. Trimming cost V 4 bases and J 3 bases, with 16 bases left between them. Per germline, CDR1 SGHDT and CDR2 YYEEEE. The CDR3 is 15 residues long. Use of 60 Vbeta and 13 Jbeta primers characterized the PCR. Some clones are missing from TCRdb's copy, which holds only in-frame ones; the method was immunoSEQ multiplex PCR. Among about 220,000 clones listed, roughly 87% were seen once. These data originate in a study of cytomegalovirus exposure and HLA in healthy donors. The study's findings and limits: Later analysis identified a missense DCLRE1C variant that was linked to TCR beta V- and J-gene trimming. For most TCR beta V segments, an earlier analysis put the productive rate at about 87% or about 30% of the time. TCR beta sequences reportedly predicted most subjects' HLA-A and HLA-B alleles accurately. TCR beta chains numbering under 200 were designated cytomegalovirus-associated.

This clonotype was obtained from a man aged 40-55 years in good health and CMV-seropositive. The sequenced sample was PBMCs. V usage is TRBV5-6 and J usage is TRBJ1-2, with D perhaps matching TRBD1 (6 bases). The CDR3 reads CASSVPGTNYYGYTF. The CDR3 DNA reads as TGTGCCAGCAGCGTCCCCGGGACAAATTACTATGGCTACACCTTC.